The source of this T cell receptor (beta chain) is a study of OX40 agonist ivuxolimab in advanced cancers. Study as a whole: Ivuxolimab is an agonistic anti-OX40 (CD134) antibody, and patients were treated with it. The diagnoses of dose-escalation patients were hepatocellular carcinoma, melanoma, renal cell or head and neck cancer. The group had a mean age of roughly 56 years, ranged from 23 to 79, and was just under 85% male. Study-level results: Compared with others, partial responders at 0.1-3.0 mg/kg displayed clonal expansion among the lowest.

Sequenced by immunoSEQ multiplex PCR; TCRdb stores in-frame clones only, minus some. The sample has tens of thousands of clones; about 89% are singletons. The CDR3 consists of 14 residues. The J segment lost 6 bases and the V segment lost 2 bases, leaving 0 bases of the junction unmatched. Germline-derived CDR1 and CDR2 are MNHEY and SMNVEV (reference sequence). A remark on this clone: What it binds is not known.

The material sequenced was CD4+ or CD8+ T cells sorted from blood, taken in a trial of the OX40 agonist ivuxolimab. The source of this sequence is an adult with an advanced solid tumor such as melanoma, head and neck, liver or kidney cancer. This rearrangement joins TRBV27 to TRBJ2-7, with 14 bases identical to TRBD2. The CDR3 DNA follows: TGTGCCAGCAGTTTAGGACTAGCGGGGGGCGAGCAGTACTTC. Its translation is CASSLGLAGGEQYF.